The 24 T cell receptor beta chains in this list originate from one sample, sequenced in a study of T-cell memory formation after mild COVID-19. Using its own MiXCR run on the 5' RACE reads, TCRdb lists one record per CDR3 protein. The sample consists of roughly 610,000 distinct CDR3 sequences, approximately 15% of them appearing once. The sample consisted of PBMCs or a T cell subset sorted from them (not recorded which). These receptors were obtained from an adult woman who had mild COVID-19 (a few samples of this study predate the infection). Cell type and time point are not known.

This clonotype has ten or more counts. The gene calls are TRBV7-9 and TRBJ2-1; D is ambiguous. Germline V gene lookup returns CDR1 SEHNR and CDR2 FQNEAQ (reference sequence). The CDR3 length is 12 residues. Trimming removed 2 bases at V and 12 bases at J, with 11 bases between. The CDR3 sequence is CASSLTKVGQFF. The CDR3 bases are TGTGCCAGCAGCTTAACCAAAGTTGGGCAGTTCTTC.

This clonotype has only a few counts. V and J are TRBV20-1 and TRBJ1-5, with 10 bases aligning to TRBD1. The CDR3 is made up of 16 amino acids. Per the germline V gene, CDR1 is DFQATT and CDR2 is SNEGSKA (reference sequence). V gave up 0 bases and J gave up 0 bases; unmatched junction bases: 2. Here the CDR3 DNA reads TGCAGTGCTAGAGACTGGACAGGGGGTAGCAATCAGCCCCAGCATTTT. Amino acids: CSARDWTGGSNQPQHF.

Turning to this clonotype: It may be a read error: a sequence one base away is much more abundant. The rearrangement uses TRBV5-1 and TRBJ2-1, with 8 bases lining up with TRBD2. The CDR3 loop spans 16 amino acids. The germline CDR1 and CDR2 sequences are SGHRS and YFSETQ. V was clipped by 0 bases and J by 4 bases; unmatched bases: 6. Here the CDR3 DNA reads TGCGCCAGCAGCTTGGGAGGGACTAGATTATACAATGAGCAGTTCTTC. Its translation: CASSLGGTRLYNEQFF. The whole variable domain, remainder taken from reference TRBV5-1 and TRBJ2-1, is KAGVTQTPRYLIKTRGQQVTLSCSPISGHRSVSWYQQTPGQGLQFLFEYFSETQRNKGNFPGRFSGRQFSNSRSEMNVSTLELGDSALYLCASSLGGTRLYNEQFFGPGTRLTVL.

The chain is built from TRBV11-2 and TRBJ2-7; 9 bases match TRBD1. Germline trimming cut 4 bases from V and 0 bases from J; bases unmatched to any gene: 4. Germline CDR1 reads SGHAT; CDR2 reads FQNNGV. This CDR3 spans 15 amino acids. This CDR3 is CASSSGTGISYEQYF. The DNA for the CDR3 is TGTGCCAGCAGCTCCGGGACAGGGATCTCCTACGAGCAGTACTTC.

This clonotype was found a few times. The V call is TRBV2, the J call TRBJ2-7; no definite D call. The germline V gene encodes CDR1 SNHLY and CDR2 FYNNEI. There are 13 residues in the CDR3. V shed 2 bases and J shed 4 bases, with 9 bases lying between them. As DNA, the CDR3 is TGTGCCAGCAGTGAACCAGAGAGGTACGAGCAGTACTTC. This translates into CASSEPERYEQYF. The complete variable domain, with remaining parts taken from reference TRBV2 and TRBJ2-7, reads EPEVTQTPSHQVTQMGQEVILRCVPISNHLYFYWYRQILGQKVEFLVSFYNNEISEKSEIFDDQFSVERPDGSNFTLKIRSTKLEDSAMYFCASSEPERYEQYFGPGTRLTVT.

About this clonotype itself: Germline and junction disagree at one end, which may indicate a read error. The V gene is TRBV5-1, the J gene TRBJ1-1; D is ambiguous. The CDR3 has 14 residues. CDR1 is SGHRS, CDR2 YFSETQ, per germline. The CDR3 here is CASSFGPQNTEAFF. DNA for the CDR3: TGTGCCAGCAGTTTCGGACCCCAGAACACTGAAGCTTTCTTT.

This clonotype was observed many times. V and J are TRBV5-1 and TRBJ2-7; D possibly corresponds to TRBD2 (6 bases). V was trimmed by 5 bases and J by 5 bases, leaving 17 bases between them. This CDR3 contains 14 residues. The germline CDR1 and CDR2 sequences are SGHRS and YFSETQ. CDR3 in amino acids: CASSLAGSLNEQYF. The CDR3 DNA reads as TGCGCCAGCAGTCTCGCGGGATCGCTAAACGAGCAGTACTTC.

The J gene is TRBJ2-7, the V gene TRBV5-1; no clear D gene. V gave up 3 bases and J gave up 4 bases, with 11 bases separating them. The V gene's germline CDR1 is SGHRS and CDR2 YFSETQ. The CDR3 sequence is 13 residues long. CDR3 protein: CASSSELYYEQYF. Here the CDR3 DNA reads TGCGCCAGCAGCTCTGAACTCTATTACGAGCAGTACTTC.

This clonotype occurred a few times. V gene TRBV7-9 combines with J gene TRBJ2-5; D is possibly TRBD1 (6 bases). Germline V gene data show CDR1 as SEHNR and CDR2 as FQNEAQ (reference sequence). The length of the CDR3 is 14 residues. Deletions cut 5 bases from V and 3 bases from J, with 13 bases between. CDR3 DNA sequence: TGTGCCAGCAGCCGGCAGGGGACAAAAGAGACCCAGTACTTC. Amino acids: CASSRQGTKETQYF. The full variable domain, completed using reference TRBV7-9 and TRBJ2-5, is DTGVSQNPRHKITKRGQNVTFRCDPISEHNRLYWYRQTLGQGPEFLTYFQNEAQLEKSRLLSDRFSAERPKGSFSTLEIQRTEQGDSAMYLCASSRQGTKETQYFGPGTRLLVL.

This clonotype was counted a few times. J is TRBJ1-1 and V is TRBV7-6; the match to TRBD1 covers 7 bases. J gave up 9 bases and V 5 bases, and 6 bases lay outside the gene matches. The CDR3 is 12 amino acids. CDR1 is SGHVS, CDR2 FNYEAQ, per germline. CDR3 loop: CASSQTGNKAFF. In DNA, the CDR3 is TGTGCCAGCAGCCAGACAGGGAATAAAGCTTTCTTT.

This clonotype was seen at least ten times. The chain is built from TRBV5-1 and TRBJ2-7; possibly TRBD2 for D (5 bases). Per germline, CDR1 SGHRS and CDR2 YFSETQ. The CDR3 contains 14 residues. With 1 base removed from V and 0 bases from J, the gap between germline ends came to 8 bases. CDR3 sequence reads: CASSLSGISYEQYF. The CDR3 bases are TGCGCCAGCAGCTTGTCCGGGATCTCCTACGAGCAGTACTTC.

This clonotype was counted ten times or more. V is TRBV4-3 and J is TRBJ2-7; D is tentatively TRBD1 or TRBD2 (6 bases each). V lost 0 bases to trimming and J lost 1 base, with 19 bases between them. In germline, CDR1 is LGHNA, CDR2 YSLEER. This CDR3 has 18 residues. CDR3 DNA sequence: TGCGCCAGCAGCCAAGACCGGGGGCGGCAAACCGCTTCCTACGAGCAGTACTTC. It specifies CASSQDRGRQTASYEQYF.

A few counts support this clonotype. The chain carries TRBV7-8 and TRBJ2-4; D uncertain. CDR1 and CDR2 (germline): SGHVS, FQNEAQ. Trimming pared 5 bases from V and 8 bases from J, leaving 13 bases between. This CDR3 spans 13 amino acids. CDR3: CASSPSRSDIQYF. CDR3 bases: TGTGCCAGCAGCCCAAGTAGGTCAGACATTCAGTACTTC. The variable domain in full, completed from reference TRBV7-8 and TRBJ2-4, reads GAGVSQSPRYKVAKRGQDVALRCDPISGHVSLFWYQQALGQGPEFLTYFQNEAQLDKSGLPSDRFFAERPEGSVSTLKIQRTQQEDSAVYLCASSPSRSDIQYFGAGTRLSVL.

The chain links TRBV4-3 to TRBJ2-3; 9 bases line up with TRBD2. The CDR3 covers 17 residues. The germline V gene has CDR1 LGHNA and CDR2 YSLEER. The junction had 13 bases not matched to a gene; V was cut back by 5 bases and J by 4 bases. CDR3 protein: CASSKGSAGTSPDTQYF. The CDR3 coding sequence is TGCGCCAGCAGCAAGGGGTCTGCCGGGACTAGCCCAGATACGCAGTATTTT.

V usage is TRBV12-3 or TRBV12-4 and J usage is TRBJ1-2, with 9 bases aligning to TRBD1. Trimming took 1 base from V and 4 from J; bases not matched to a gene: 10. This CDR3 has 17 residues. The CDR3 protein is CASSLGVTGGAGYGYTF. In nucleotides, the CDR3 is TGTGCCAGCAGTTTAGGAGTAACAGGGGGCGCTGGCTATGGCTACACCTTC.

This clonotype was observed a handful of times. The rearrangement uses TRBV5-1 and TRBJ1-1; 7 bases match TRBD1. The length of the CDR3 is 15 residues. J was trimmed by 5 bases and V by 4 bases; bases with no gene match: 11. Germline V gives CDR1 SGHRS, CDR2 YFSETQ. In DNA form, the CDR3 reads TGCGCCAGCAGCCGAATACAGGGGAGTGGGACTGAAGCTTTCTTT. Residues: CASSRIQGSGTEAFF.

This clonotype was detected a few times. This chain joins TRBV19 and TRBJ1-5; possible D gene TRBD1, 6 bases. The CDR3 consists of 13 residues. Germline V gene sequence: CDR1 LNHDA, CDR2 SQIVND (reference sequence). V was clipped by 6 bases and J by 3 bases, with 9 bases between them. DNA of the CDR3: TGTGCCAGTAGCGGACAGTTCAATCAGCCCCAGCATTTT. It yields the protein CASSGQFNQPQHF.

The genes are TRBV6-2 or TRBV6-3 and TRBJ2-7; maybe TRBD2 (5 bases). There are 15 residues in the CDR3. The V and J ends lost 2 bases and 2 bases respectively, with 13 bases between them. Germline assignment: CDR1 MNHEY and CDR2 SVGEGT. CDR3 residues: CASSYSFVGAYEQYF. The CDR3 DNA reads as TGTGCCAGCAGTTACAGCTTTGTCGGGGCCTACGAGCAGTACTTC.

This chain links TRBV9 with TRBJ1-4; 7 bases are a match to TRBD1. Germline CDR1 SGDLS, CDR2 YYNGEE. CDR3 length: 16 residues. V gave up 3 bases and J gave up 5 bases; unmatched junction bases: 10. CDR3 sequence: CASSATKGAGNEKLFF. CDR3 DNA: TGTGCCAGCAGCGCGACGAAGGGGGCAGGGAATGAAAAACTGTTTTTT.

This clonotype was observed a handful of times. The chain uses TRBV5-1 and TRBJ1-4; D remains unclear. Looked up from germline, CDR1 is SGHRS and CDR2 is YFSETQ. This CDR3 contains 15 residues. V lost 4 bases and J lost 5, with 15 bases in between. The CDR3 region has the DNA TGCGCCAGCAGCGAGTCCGGGCAGTTGAATGAAAAACTGTTTTTT. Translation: CASSESGQLNEKLFF.

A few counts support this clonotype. CDR3 loop: CASSRDGQETQYF. Written as DNA, the CDR3 is TGTGCCAGCAGTCGGGACGGCCAAGAGACCCAGTACTTC. The chain joins TRBV7-2 to TRBJ2-5; D assignment may be TRBD1 or TRBD2 (5 bases each). The germline V and J ends were trimmed by 6 bases and 1 base, with 9 bases remaining between them. Germline V gene lookup returns CDR1 SGHTA and CDR2 FQGNSA. The CDR3 sequence is 13 residues long.

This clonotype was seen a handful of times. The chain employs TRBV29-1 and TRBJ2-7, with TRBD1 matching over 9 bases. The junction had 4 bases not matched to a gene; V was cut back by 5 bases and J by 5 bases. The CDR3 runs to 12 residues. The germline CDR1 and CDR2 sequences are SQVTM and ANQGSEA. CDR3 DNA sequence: TGCAGCGTTTCGGGACAGGGAAACGAGCAGTACTTC. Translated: CSVSGQGNEQYF.

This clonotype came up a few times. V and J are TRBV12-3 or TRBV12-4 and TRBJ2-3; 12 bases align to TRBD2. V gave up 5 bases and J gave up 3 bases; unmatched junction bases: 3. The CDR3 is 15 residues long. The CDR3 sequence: CASSIGLAGTDTQYF. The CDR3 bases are TGTGCCAGCAGTATTGGACTAGCGGGGACAGATACGCAGTATTTT.

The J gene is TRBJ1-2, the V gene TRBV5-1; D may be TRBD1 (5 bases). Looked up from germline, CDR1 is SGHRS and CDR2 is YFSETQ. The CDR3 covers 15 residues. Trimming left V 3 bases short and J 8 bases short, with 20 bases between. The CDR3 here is CASSSNRDGLGGYTF. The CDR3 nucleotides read TGCGCCAGCAGCTCGAATCGGGACGGCCTGGGAGGCTACACCTTC.